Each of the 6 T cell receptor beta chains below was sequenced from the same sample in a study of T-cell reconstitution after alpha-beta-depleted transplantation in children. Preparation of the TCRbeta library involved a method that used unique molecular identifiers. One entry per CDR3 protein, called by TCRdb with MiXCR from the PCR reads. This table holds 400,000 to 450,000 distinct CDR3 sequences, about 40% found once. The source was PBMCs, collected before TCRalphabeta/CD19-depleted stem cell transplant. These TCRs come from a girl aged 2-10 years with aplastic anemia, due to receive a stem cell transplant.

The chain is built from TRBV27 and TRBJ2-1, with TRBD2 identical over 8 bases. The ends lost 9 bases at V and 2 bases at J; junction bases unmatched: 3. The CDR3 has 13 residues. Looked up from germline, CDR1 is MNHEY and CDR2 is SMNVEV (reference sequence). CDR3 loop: CASSGETYNEQFF. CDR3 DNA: TGTGCCAGTAGCGGGGAAACCTACAATGAGCAGTTCTTC.

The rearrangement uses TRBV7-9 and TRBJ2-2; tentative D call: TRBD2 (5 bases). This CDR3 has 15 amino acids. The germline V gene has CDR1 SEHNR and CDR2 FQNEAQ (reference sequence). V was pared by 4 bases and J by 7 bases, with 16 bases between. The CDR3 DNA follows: TGTGCCAGCAGCTCCAGAGGTTGGAGGAGCGGGGAGCTGTTTTTT. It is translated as CASSSRGWRSGELFF.

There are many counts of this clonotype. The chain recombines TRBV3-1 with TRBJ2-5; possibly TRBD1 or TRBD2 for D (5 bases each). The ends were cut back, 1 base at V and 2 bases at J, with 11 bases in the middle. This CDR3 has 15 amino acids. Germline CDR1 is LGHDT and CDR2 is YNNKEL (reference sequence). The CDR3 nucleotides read TGTGCCAGCAGCCAAGCACGGGGCGAACAAGAGACCCAGTACTTC. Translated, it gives CASSQARGEQETQYF.

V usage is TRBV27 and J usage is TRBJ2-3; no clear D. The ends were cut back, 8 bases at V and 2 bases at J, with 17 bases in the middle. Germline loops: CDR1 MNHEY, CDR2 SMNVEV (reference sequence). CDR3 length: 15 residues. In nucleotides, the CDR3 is TGTGCCAGCTCGAGATATACATCAGACACAGATACGCAGTATTTT. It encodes CASSRYTSDTDTQYF.

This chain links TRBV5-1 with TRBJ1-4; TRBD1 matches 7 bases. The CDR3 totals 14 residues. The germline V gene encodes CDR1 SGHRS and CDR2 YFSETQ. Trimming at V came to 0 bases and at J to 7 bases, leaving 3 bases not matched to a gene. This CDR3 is CASSLGQGPEKLFF. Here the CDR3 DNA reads TGCGCCAGCAGCTTGGGACAGGGTCCTGAAAAACTGTTTTTT.

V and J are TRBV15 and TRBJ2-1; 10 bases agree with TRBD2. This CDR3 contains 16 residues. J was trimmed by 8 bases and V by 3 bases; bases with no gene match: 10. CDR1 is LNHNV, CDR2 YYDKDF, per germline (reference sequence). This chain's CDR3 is CATSRTRAGGGDEQFF. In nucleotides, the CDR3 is TGTGCCACCAGCAGGACCCGAGCGGGAGGGGGCGATGAGCAGTTCTTC.